Listed below are T cell receptor beta chains from one sample, sequenced in a study of shared clonotypes between healthy human individuals. Measured with immunoSEQ multiplex PCR; TCRdb has only the in-frame clones, and not every one. The sample holds 2 million to 2.5 million clones; over 85% are singletons and the top ten take 0.13%. The sample comprised naive CD4+ T cells sorted from blood. The receptors here all came from a man aged 18-30 years in good health. Both conserved end residues are part of each CDR3. Each record gives: J gene, D gene, V gene, clone size, CDR3 protein, CDR3 DNA. D genes are given only for firm matches. Part of the rows lack a size; the others show once, few, many or a class for expanded clones.

>TRBJ2-6|NA|TRBV4-1|NA
CASSQEVVSGANVLTF
TGCGCCAGCAGCCAAGAGGTTGTTTCTGGGGCCAACGTCCTGACTTTC
>TRBJ2-2|NA|TRBV2|NA
CASSGGGELFF
TGTGCCAGCTCCGGGGGCGGGGAGCTGTTTTTT
>TRBJ2-7|TRBD1|TRBV18|NA
CASSPGGQSYEQYF
TGTGCCAGCTCACCTGGGGGACAGTCCTACGAGCAGTACTTC
>TRBJ2-7|NA|TRBV12-5|NA
CASAQTYEQYF
TGTGCTAGTGCTCAGACCTACGAGCAGTACTTC
>TRBJ1-6|NA|TRBV11-2|NA
CASSLNAFYNSPLHF
TGTGCCAGCAGCTTAAATGCATTTTATAATTCACCCCTCCACTTT
>TRBJ2-7|NA|TRBV27|NA
CASSLEGNPSYEQYF
TGTGCCAGCAGTTTAGAGGGGAATCCCTCCTACGAGCAGTACTTC
>TRBJ2-7|TRBD2|TRBV5-1|NA
CASSLGTSGRYYEQYF
TGCGCCAGCAGCTTGGGGACTAGCGGGAGGTACTACGAGCAGTACTTC
>TRBJ2-5|NA|TRBV4-1|NA
CASSQLMYQETQYF
TGCGCCAGCAGCCAGCTAATGTACCAAGAGACCCAGTACTTC
>TRBJ2-3|TRBD1|TRBV5-6|NA
CASSQTGGKGDTQYF
TGTGCCAGCAGCCAGACAGGGGGTAAGGGAGATACGCAGTATTTT
>TRBJ1-2|NA|TRBV6-1|NA
CASSEEALIRANNYGYTF
TGTGCCAGCAGTGAAGAGGCGCTTATTAGGGCGAATAACTATGGCTACACCTTC
>TRBJ2-5|TRBD1|TRBV7-3|NA
CASSAGTGLYQETQYF
TGTGCCAGCAGCGCCGGGACAGGGCTGTACCAAGAGACCCAGTACTTC
>TRBJ2-7|NA|TRBV25-1|once
CASSDMVFDEQYF
TGTGCCAGCAGCGACATGGTTTTCGACGAGCAGTACTTC
>TRBJ2-7|NA|TRBV4-1|NA
CASSQDHTGNYEQYF
TGCGCCAGCAGCCAAGATCATACAGGGAACTACGAGCAGTACTTC
>TRBJ1-5|TRBD1|TRBV30|NA
CAWSRQGKQPQHF
TGTGCCTGGAGCCGACAGGGTAAGCAGCCCCAGCATTTT
>TRBJ1-2|TRBD1|TRBV9|NA
CASSMGTGRNGYTF
TGTGCCAGCAGTATGGGGACAGGGAGAAATGGCTACACCTTC
>TRBJ2-5|NA|TRBV28|NA
CASSLRVETQYF
TGTGCCAGCAGTTTACGGGTTGAGACCCAGTACTTC
>TRBJ2-7|NA|TRBV28|NA
CASSGDFRPYEQYF
TGTGCCAGCAGTGGGGATTTCAGGCCCTACGAGCAGTACTTC
>TRBJ2-7|TRBD2|TRBV30|NA
CAWGLTSFINEQYF
TGTGCCTGGGGGTTGACTAGCTTCATCAACGAGCAGTACTTC